These T cell receptor beta chains were read from a single sample in a study of blood T cell repertoires in COVID-19. Only in-frame clones appear in the TCRdb table, and some are missing; sequencing was by immunoSEQ multiplex PCR. The table lists 450,000 or so clones, over 75% of them singletons. Specimen: peripheral blood. Receptors were obtained from a woman between 40 and 55 years old with COVID-19, enrolled during active disease. CDR3s include the opening cysteine and the closing phenylalanine or tryptophan. The D gene is left open where the match is weak. Some rows mark clone size as missing; the rest say once, few, many or name a class of expanded clone.

>NA|TRBV10-2|TRBJ1-5|NA
CASSGETVNNQPQHF
TGCGCCAGCAGTGGCGAGACAGTCAACAATCAGCCCCAGCATTTT
>NA|TRBV19|TRBJ2-1|NA
CASSIAGGNLYNEQFF
TGTGCCAGTAGTATAGCCGGCGGCAACTTATACAATGAGCAGTTCTTC
>TRBD1|TRBV5-1|TRBJ1-4|once
CASSPGDRGGEKLFF
TGCGCCAGCAGCCCCGGAGACAGGGGGGGTGAAAAACTGTTTTTT
>TRBD1|TRBV6-2/TRBV6-3|TRBJ1-3|NA
CASSSTGQMGNTIYF
TGTGCCAGCAGTTCGACGGGACAGATGGGAAACACCATATATTTT
>NA|TRBV6-6|TRBJ1-4|NA
CASSYEGAGEKLFF
TGTGCCAGCAGTTACGAGGGCGCCGGGGAAAAACTGTTTTTT
>NA|TRBV6-5|TRBJ1-1|NA
CASSRNRDLNTEAFF
TGTGCCAGCAGCCGGAACAGGGACCTGAACACTGAAGCTTTCTTT
>TRBD2|TRBV11-2|TRBJ2-2|NA
CASSLELAYTGELFF
TGTGCCAGCAGCTTAGAACTAGCGTACACCGGGGAGCTGTTTTTT
>NA|TRBV30|TRBJ1-5|NA
CAWSVTGISQPQHF
TGTGCCTGGAGTGTTACAGGGATCAGTCAGCCCCAGCATTTT
>TRBD1|TRBV27|TRBJ2-7|NA
CASSLIPGQGLGEQYF
TGTGCCAGCAGTTTAATTCCGGGACAGGGGTTGGGCGAGCAGTACTTC
>NA|TRBV5-1|TRBJ2-5|NA
CASKTGTRQETQYF
TGCGCCAGCAAAACCGGGACACGCCAAGAGACCCAGTACTTC
>TRBD1|TRBV5-1|TRBJ1-5|NA
CASSLIPDRGDQPQHF
TGCGCCAGCAGCCTAATCCCGGACAGGGGGGATCAGCCCCAGCATTTT
>TRBD1|TRBV19|TRBJ2-5|once
CASSPRGRITETQYF
TGTGCCAGTAGTCCCAGGGGGCGGATTACGGAGACCCAGTACTTC
>NA|TRBV30|TRBJ2-7|NA
CAWSVSGAYEQYF
TGTGCCTGGAGTGTCAGCGGTGCCTACGAGCAGTACTTC
>NA|TRBV4-1|TRBJ1-4|NA
CASSQPQGFSEKLFF
TGCGCCAGCAGCCAACCCCAGGGTTTCTCTGAAAAACTGTTTTTT
>TRBD1|TRBV7-8|TRBJ1-6|NA
CASSLTGAASPLHF
TGTGCCAGCAGCTTGACAGGGGCGGCTTCACCCCTCCACTTT
>NA|TRBV30|TRBJ2-6|NA
CAWSLMRSGANVLTF
TGTGCCTGGAGTCTTATGAGGTCTGGGGCCAACGTCCTGACTTTC
>NA|TRBV2|TRBJ1-6|many
CASKPPARSYNSPLHF
TGTGCCAGCAAACCACCCGCCCGGAGCTATAATTCACCCCTCCACTTT
>TRBD2|TRBV5-1|TRBJ2-7|NA
CASSLAGSGASAYEQYF
TGCGCCAGCAGCTTGGCTGGTAGCGGGGCGTCCGCCTACGAGCAGTACTTC
>NA|TRBV2|TRBJ1-3|NA
CASTREPGNTIYF
TGTGCCAGCACCAGGGAACCTGGAAACACCATATATTTT
>NA|TRBV6-6|TRBJ1-1|NA
CASIFGGLRAFF
TGTGCCAGCATCTTCGGGGGGCTGCGCGCTTTCTTT
>NA|TRBV6-5|TRBJ2-3|NA
CASSYRGGLLTDTQYF
TGTGCCAGCAGTTACCGCGGTGGTCTCCTCACAGATACGCAGTATTTT
>TRBD1|TRBV6-5|TRBJ1-1|NA
CASSKDRNAEAFF
TGTGCCAGCAGTAAGGACAGGAACGCTGAAGCTTTCTTT
>NA|TRBV28|TRBJ1-5|NA
CASSFSTGPTQPQHF
TGTGCCAGCAGTTTCTCGACAGGACCCACTCAGCCCCAGCATTTT
>NA|TRBV4-3|TRBJ2-1|NA
CASSQDEVTYNEQFF
TGCGCCAGCAGCCAAGATGAGGTTACCTACAATGAGCAGTTCTTC
>TRBD2|TRBV5-1|TRBJ2-7|NA
CASSLDTGRTYEQYF
TGCGCCAGCAGCTTGGATACCGGGAGGACCTACGAGCAGTACTTC
>NA|TRBV5-1|TRBJ2-5|few
CASSLDQGAKETQYF
TGCGCCAGCAGCTTGGACCAGGGCGCTAAAGAGACCCAGTACTTC
>NA|TRBV7-9|TRBJ1-1|NA
CASSLAWTQSTEAFF
TGTGCCAGCAGCTTAGCGTGGACACAATCCACTGAAGCTTTCTTT
>NA|TRBV27|TRBJ1-5|NA
CASSLSIHGGNQPQHF
TGTGCCAGCAGTTTATCGATCCACGGTGGCAATCAGCCCCAGCATTTT
>NA|TRBV9|TRBJ2-2|NA
CASSVGQGRGTGELFF
TGTGCCAGCAGCGTAGGGCAGGGGAGGGGCACCGGGGAGCTGTTTTTT
>TRBD2|TRBV7-3|TRBJ2-1|NA
CASSLIPGAGGGGEQFF
TGTGCCAGCAGCTTAATTCCAGGGGCGGGAGGGGGTGGTGAGCAGTTCTTC
>NA|TRBV10-3|TRBJ1-2|NA
CAISESSGNYGYTF
TGTGCCATCAGTGAGTCATCAGGAAACTATGGCTACACCTTC
>NA|TRBV9|TRBJ2-7|NA
CASSVASSTATPYEQYF
TGTGCCAGCAGCGTAGCAAGTTCGACAGCTACACCCTACGAGCAGTACTTC
>TRBD2|TRBV7-2|TRBJ2-5|NA
CASSSSGRETQYF
TGTGCCAGCAGCTCTAGCGGGAGGGAGACCCAGTACTTC
>NA|TRBV18|TRBJ1-2|NA
CASSPLLLSVENYGYTF
TGTGCCAGCTCACCTCTCCTTTTATCTGTAGAGAACTATGGCTACACCTTC
>NA|TRBV5-5|TRBJ1-3|NA
CASSPGLGNTIYF
TGTGCCAGCAGCCCAGGACTCGGAAACACCATATATTTT
>NA|TRBV21-1|TRBJ2-2|NA
CASSKAPSTSYNTGELFF
TGTGCCAGCAGCAAAGCCCCATCGACTAGCTATAACACCGGGGAGCTGTTTTTT
>NA|TRBV2|TRBJ1-5|NA
CASSARGSNQPQHF
TGTGCCAGCAGTGCAAGGGGCAGCAATCAGCCCCAGCATTTT
>TRBD1|TRBV5-3|TRBJ1-2|NA
CARRQPGTGIEYGYTF
TGTGCCAGAAGGCAACCAGGGACAGGGATTGAATATGGCTACACCTTC
>NA|TRBV7-9|TRBJ2-5|NA
CASSLMDSQETQYF
TGTGCCAGCAGCTTAATGGACAGCCAAGAGACCCAGTACTTC
>NA|TRBV6-1|TRBJ1-1|NA
CASSEREWNTEAFF
TGTGCCAGCAGTGAAAGGGAGTGGAACACTGAAGCTTTCTTT
>NA|TRBV7-9|TRBJ1-2|NA
CASSSGQQVRVYGYTF
TGTGCCAGCAGCTCCGGACAACAAGTCCGCGTCTATGGCTACACCTTC
>TRBD1|TRBV19|TRBJ2-3|NA
CASRDRGLSTDTQYF
TGTGCCAGCCGCGACAGGGGCCTTAGCACAGATACGCAGTATTTT
>NA|TRBV6-2/TRBV6-3|TRBJ1-2|NA
CASSSNNYGYTF
TGTGCCAGCAGTTCTAATAACTATGGCTACACCTTC
>TRBD2|TRBV6-5|TRBJ2-7|NA
CASSRSGTPYYEQYF
TGTGCCAGCAGCCGCAGCGGGACTCCCTACTACGAGCAGTACTTC
>NA|TRBV29-1|TRBJ1-1|NA
CSVSDRNTEAFF
TGCAGCGTTTCTGACAGGAACACTGAAGCTTTCTTT
>TRBD2|TRBV9|TRBJ2-7|few
CASSFSGTSYEQYF
TGTGCCAGCAGCTTCTCCGGGACTAGCTACGAGCAGTACTTC
>TRBD1|TRBV11-2|TRBJ1-4|NA
CASSLGQGPGFAKLFF
TGTGCCAGCAGCTTAGGACAGGGCCCAGGATTCGCAAAACTGTTTTTT
>NA|TRBV4-1|TRBJ1-2|NA
CASSQVAGNYGYTF
TGCGCCAGCAGCCAAGTGGCGGGAAACTATGGCTACACCTTC
>NA|TRBV19|TRBJ1-5|once
CASSMVKAGGSQPQHF
TGTGCCAGTAGTATGGTTAAGGCGGGGGGCTCTCAGCCCCAGCATTTT
>TRBD1|TRBV5-1|TRBJ1-2|NA
CASSSAGTEVYGYTF
TGCGCCAGCAGCTCCGCCGGGACAGAAGTCTATGGCTACACCTTC
>TRBD1|TRBV29-1|TRBJ2-5|NA
CSAGQGERETQYF
TGCAGCGCGGGACAGGGGGAAAGAGAGACCCAGTACTTC
>TRBD2|TRBV14|TRBJ2-2|NA
CASTAGGSYTGELFF
TGTGCCAGCACCGCGGGGGGTTCTTACACCGGGGAGCTGTTTTTT
>TRBD2|TRBV5-6|TRBJ2-5|NA
CASRFAALAGGPQETQYF
TGTGCCAGCAGGTTTGCTGCACTAGCGGGGGGACCACAAGAGACCCAGTACTTC
>NA|TRBV27|TRBJ2-2|NA
CASSFQVRTNTGELFF
TGTGCCAGCAGTTTCCAGGTACGGACGAACACCGGGGAGCTGTTTTTT